This passage covers 12 T cell receptor beta chains from one sample sequenced in a study of blood T cell repertoires in COVID-19. Clones were sequenced by immunoSEQ multiplex PCR, and TCRdb holds only the in-frame ones, with some missing. The repertoire has under 350,000 clones, approximately 86% of them found once; the top ten carry around 4.5%. Input material: PBMCs or T cells enriched from blood (not recorded which). The receptors were sampled from a woman aged 40 to 50 with acute COVID-19.

This clone was detected a few times. The chain recombines TRBV6-5 with TRBJ1-4, with D perhaps matching TRBD1 (6 bases). V gave up 4 bases and J gave up 7 bases, with 13 bases separating them. Germline CDR1 is MNHEY and CDR2 is SVGAGI. This CDR3 is built from 14 residues. The CDR3 here is CASSSGVNGEKLFF. The CDR3 nucleotides read TGTGCCAGCAGTTCAGGGGTTAATGGTGAAAAACTGTTTTTT.

There are a few counts of this clone. This chain connects TRBV6-1 to TRBJ1-6, with TRBD1 matching over 7 bases. CDR1 and CDR2 from the germline V gene are MNHNS and SASEGT. V trimming: 0 bases; J trimming: 7 bases; junction bases outside the gene matches: 12. CDR3 length: 18 amino acids. In nucleotides, the CDR3 is TGTGCCAGCAGTGAAGCACGGGACAGCAAGGGACAGAATTCACCCCTCCACTTT. Its protein is CASSEARDSKGQNSPLHF.

The V and J genes are TRBV4-1 and TRBJ2-1, with 12 positions matching TRBD2. With V trimmed by 0 bases and J by 4 bases, 7 bases remained unmatched. There are 18 residues in the CDR3. CDR1 MGHRA and CDR2 YSYEKL come from the germline V gene. As DNA, the CDR3 is TGCGCCAGCAGCCAAGAGGCTAGCGGGGGGGCCCAGTACAATGAGCAGTTCTTC. Translation: CASSQEASGGAQYNEQFF.

Written as DNA, the CDR3 is TGTGCCAGCAGCTTGTTCCCCGTTAGCTCTGGGGCCAACGTCCTGACTTTC. Amino acids: CASSLFPVSSGANVLTF. The J gene is TRBJ2-6, the V gene TRBV5-5, with no clear D. The ends were cut back, 1 base at V and 0 bases at J, with 11 bases in the middle. This CDR3 contains 17 residues. From germline, CDR1 is SGHKS and CDR2 YYEKEE (reference sequence).

A single count supports this clone. This chain connects TRBV7-9 to TRBJ2-3; 7 bases are shared with TRBD2. CDR1 and CDR2 (germline): SEHNR, FQNEAQ (reference sequence). J was trimmed by 5 bases and V by 5 bases; bases with no gene match: 13. The CDR3 is 16 residues long. CDR3 region: CASSPRWGGKGDTQYF. CDR3 in DNA: TGTGCCAGCAGCCCCCGGTGGGGGGGAAAAGGAGATACGCAGTATTTT.

There are many counts of this clone. The chain couples TRBV6-5 to TRBJ2-3, with 15 bases identical to TRBD2. The CDR3 has 15 residues. Germline CDR1 MNHEY, CDR2 SVGAGI. The V segment lost 6 bases and the J segment 9 bases; nucleotides outside the gene matches: 7. Written as DNA, the CDR3 is TGTGCCAGCAGCGACGGGACTAGCGGGGGGAGCACGCAGTATTTT. This codes for CASSDGTSGGSTQYF.

The gene calls are TRBV5-6 and TRBJ2-1; a possible D gene is TRBD1 (5 bases). The CDR3 sequence is 15 residues long. Germline V gene lookup returns CDR1 SGHDT and CDR2 YYEEEE. Deletions cut 0 bases from V and 5 bases from J, with 12 bases between. The CDR3 protein is CASSLDRRSNNEQFF. In DNA, the CDR3 is TGTGCCAGCAGCTTGGACAGGCGGTCTAACAATGAGCAGTTCTTC.

The chain employs TRBV2 and TRBJ1-5; 10 nucleotides match TRBD1. This CDR3 region has 16 residues. In germline, CDR1 is SNHLY, CDR2 FYNNEI. J gave up 2 bases and V 3 bases, and 4 bases lay outside the gene matches. CDR3 residues: CASSDPGTGGNQPQHF. In DNA, the CDR3 is TGTGCCAGCAGTGACCCGGGGACAGGGGGCAATCAGCCCCAGCATTTT. Full variable domain (remainder filled in from reference TRBV2 and TRBJ1-5): EPEVTQTPSHQVTQMGQEVILRCVPISNHLYFYWYRQILGQKVEFLVSFYNNEISEKSEIFDDQFSVERPDGSNFTLKIRSTKLEDSAMYFCASSDPGTGGNQPQHFGDGTRLSIL.

The chain has TRBV5-4 and TRBJ2-5; TRBD2 agrees at 9 bases. The V and J ends lost 6 bases and 4 bases, in that order; junction bases with no gene match: 4. This CDR3 contains 13 residues. Per the germline V gene, CDR1 is SGHNT and CDR2 is YYREEE (reference sequence). The CDR3: CASNSGSGETQYF. DNA for the CDR3: TGTGCCAGCAATAGCGGGAGTGGAGAGACCCAGTACTTC. Full variable domain (rest looked up from reference TRBV5-4 and TRBJ2-5): ETGVTQSPTHLIKTRGQQVTLRCSSQSGHNTVSWYQQALGQGPQFIFQYYREEENGRGNFPPRFSGLQFPNYSSELNVNALELDDSALYLCASNSGSGETQYFGPGTRLLVL.

J is TRBJ2-1 and V is TRBV5-4; maybe TRBD2 (5 bases). Germline V gene data show CDR1 as SGHNT and CDR2 as YYREEE (reference sequence). The CDR3 covers 20 residues. Trimming stripped 3 bases from V and 0 bases from J, with 25 bases between. CDR3 nucleotides: TGTGCCAGCAGCTCACTACTAGTAAATAATCCCGGGCGCTCCTACAATGAGCAGTTCTTC. Its translation: CASSSLLVNNPGRSYNEQFF.

The chain joins TRBV3-1 (or the pseudogene TRBV3-2) to TRBJ1-6, with D perhaps matching TRBD1 (6 bases). Trimming stripped 1 base from V and 12 bases from J, with 16 bases between. There are 15 residues in the CDR3. CDR1 and CDR2 (germline): LGHDT, YNNKEL (reference sequence). In nucleotides, the CDR3 is TGTGCCAGCAGCCAAGGTCCGGCAGGGGAAAAACCCCTCCACTTT. Translation: CASSQGPAGEKPLHF.

The rearrangement joins TRBV28 to TRBJ1-4; 11 nucleotides agree with TRBD1. The CDR3 is made up of 16 amino acids. Germline CDR1 reads MDHEN; CDR2 reads SYDVKM. The J segment lost 7 bases and the V segment lost 5 bases, leaving 9 bases of the junction unmatched. For the CDR3, the DNA is TGTGCCAGCAGTCAGCCCCCGGGACAGGGGGTTGAAAAACTGTTTTTT. This sequence encodes CASSQPPGQGVEKLFF.